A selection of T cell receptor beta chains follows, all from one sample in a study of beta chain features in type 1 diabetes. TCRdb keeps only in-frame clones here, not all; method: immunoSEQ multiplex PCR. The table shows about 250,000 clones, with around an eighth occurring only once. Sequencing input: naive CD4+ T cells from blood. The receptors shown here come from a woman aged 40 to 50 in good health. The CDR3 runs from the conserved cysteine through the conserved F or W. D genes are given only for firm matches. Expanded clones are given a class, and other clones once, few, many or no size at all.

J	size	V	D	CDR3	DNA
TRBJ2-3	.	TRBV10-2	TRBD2	CASRDRLAGSDTQYF	TGCGCCAGCAGGGACCGACTAGCGGGGTCGGATACGCAGTATTTT
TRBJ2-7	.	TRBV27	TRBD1	CASSRGQGRDEQYF	TGTGCCAGCAGTAGGGGACAGGGGCGGGACGAGCAGTACTTC
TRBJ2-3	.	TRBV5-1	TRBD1	CASSFGTAPDTQYF	TGCGCCAGCAGCTTCGGGACAGCCCCAGATACGCAGTATTTT
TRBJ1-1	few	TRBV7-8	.	CASSLVETVINTEAFF	TGTGCCAGCAGCTTAGTCGAGACAGTTATCAACACTGAAGCTTTCTTT
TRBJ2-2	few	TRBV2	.	CASSGGGANTGELFF	TGTGCCAGCAGTGGGGGAGGAGCGAACACCGGGGAGCTGTTTTTT
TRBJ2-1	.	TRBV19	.	CASSIRRGEQFF	TGTGCCAGTAGTATAAGGAGGGGTGAGCAGTTCTTC
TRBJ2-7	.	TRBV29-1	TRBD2	CSVVRTSGGLASISYEQYF	TGCAGCGTCGTAAGGACTAGCGGGGGCCTTGCTTCAATCTCCTACGAGCAGTACTTC
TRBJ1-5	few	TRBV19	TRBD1	CASSTGQGYQPQHF	TGTGCCAGTAGTACAGGACAGGGGTATCAGCCCCAGCATTTT
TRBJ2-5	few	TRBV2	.	CASSGGSLETQYF	TGTGCCAGCAGCGGGGGATCCCTAGAGACCCAGTACTTC
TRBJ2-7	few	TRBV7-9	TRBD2	CATEAGEYEQYF	TGTGCCACCGAGGCGGGAGAATACGAGCAGTACTTC
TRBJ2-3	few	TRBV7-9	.	CASSLGPRGTDTQYF	TGTGCCAGCAGCTTAGGGCCCAGGGGCACAGATACGCAGTATTTT
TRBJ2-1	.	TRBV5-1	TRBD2	CASSLAGGTSTHEQFF	TGCGCCAGCAGCTTGGCCGGGGGGACTAGCACCCATGAGCAGTTCTTC
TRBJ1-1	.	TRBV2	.	CASRGGYTEAFF	TGTGCCAGCAGGGGGGGATACACTGAAGCTTTCTTT
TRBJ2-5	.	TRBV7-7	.	CASRPGGGETQYF	TGTGCTAGCAGGCCGGGGGGCGGGGAGACCCAGTACTTC
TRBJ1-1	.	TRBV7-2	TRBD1	CASSRQGTEAFF	TGTGCCAGCAGCCGACAGGGGACTGAAGCTTTCTTT
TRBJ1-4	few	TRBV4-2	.	CASSQAWTVSEKLFF	TGTGCCAGCAGCCAAGCTTGGACAGTATCCGAAAAACTGTTTTTT